The clone carrying this TCR beta chain was picked up a small number of times. Its target is not known. What was sequenced were expressed TCRB transcripts, since all of the isolated RNA had been reverse transcribed. Sequencing was performed with immunoSEQ multiplex PCR; in TCRdb, only in-frame clones are kept and a portion is missing. The sample records hundreds of thousands of clones, around 12% being singletons. The data stem from a study of beta chain features in type 1 diabetes. Turning to the study itself: Patients shared similar age, gender and cell yields with healthy donors. Examination covered under 120 million sorted cells spanning all samples. Whole-study findings and limits: Compared to healthy donors, patients appeared to have naive, central memory and Treg TCRB repertoires that were more alike.

Only one heparinised blood draw was taken per donor, and its volume averaged approximately 0.11 L. The V gene end was trimmed by 1 base and the J gene end by 8 bases; junction bases not matched to a gene: 9. Germline CDR1 SGHTA, CDR2 FQGNSA. This CDR3 region has 15 residues. The sequence came from a man aged 18 to 30 in good health. Source material: naive CD4+ T cells from blood. This chain connects TRBV7-2 to TRBJ2-3, with 7 positions matching TRBD1. CDR3 loop: CASSLETRGPGTQYF. The CDR3 nucleotides are TGTGCCAGCAGCTTAGAAACTAGGGGGCCTGGTACGCAGTATTTT.